This is a list of T cell receptor beta chains from one sample in a study of neurological immune-mediated disorders. TCRdb reprocessed the 5' RACE reads via MiXCR and lists one record per CDR3 protein. The sample has tens of thousands of distinct CDR3 sequences, 13% seen once; the top ten hold about 5%. Sequenced input: PBMCs. Receptors were obtained from a female donor with HTLV-1-associated myelopathy (HAM/TSP). The CDR3 runs from the conserved cysteine through the conserved F or W. Each record gives: clone size, D gene, V gene, J gene, CDR3 protein, CDR3 DNA. D genes are given only for firm matches. Size is omitted from some rows. Given values are once, few, many or a class for expanded clones.

abundance: .; d_gene: TRBD1; v_gene: TRBV5-1; j_gene: TRBJ2-6; CDR3aa: CASSALRDRGSSGANVLTF; CDR3nt: TGCGCCAGCAGCGCTCTCCGGGACAGGGGATCCTCTGGGGCCAACGTCCTGACTTTC
abundance: many; d_gene: .; v_gene: TRBV7-9; j_gene: TRBJ1-1; CDR3aa: CASSSGMGNTEAFF; CDR3nt: TGTGCCAGCAGCTCAGGGATGGGGAACACTGAAGCTTTCTTT
abundance: .; d_gene: .; v_gene: TRBV5-1; j_gene: TRBJ2-3; CDR3aa: CASSSWALADTQYF; CDR3nt: TGCGCCAGCAGCTCGTGGGCTCTGGCAGATACGCAGTATTTT
abundance: many; d_gene: TRBD2; v_gene: TRBV14; j_gene: TRBJ2-2; CDR3aa: CASSRLAGLNTGELFF; CDR3nt: TGTGCCAGCAGCCGACTAGCGGGGTTGAACACCGGGGAGCTGTTTTTT
abundance: many; d_gene: .; v_gene: TRBV6-6; j_gene: TRBJ2-7; CDR3aa: CASSQGVHEQYF; CDR3nt: TGTGCCAGCAGCCAAGGGGTGCACGAGCAGTACTTC
abundance: many; d_gene: .; v_gene: TRBV5-1; j_gene: TRBJ2-7; CDR3aa: CASSLDLGGYEQYF; CDR3nt: TGCGCCAGCAGCTTGGATTTAGGGGGGTACGAGCAGTACTTC
abundance: .; d_gene: TRBD2; v_gene: TRBV7-2; j_gene: TRBJ2-1; CDR3aa: CASRERGGRIEQFF; CDR3nt: TGTGCCAGCCGGGAGCGGGGGGGCCGAATTGAGCAGTTCTTC
abundance: many; d_gene: TRBD2; v_gene: TRBV5-1; j_gene: TRBJ2-3; CDR3aa: CASIAGTSTDTQYF; CDR3nt: TGCGCCAGCATAGCGGGGACTAGCACAGATACGCAGTATTTT
abundance: many; d_gene: .; v_gene: TRBV6-6; j_gene: TRBJ2-3; CDR3aa: CASSYSVSRGGYRGTQYF; CDR3nt: TGTGCCAGCAGTTACTCCGTATCTAGGGGGGGGTATAGGGGTACGCAGTATTTT
abundance: .; d_gene: TRBD2; v_gene: TRBV5-1; j_gene: TRBJ2-1; CDR3aa: CASSLSSGGKNSYNEQFF; CDR3nt: TGCGCCAGCAGCTTGAGTAGCGGGGGAAAGAACTCCTACAATGAGCAGTTCTTC
abundance: many; d_gene: TRBD1; v_gene: TRBV4-1; j_gene: TRBJ2-4; CDR3aa: CASSQPTGLAKNIQYF; CDR3nt: TGCGCCAGCAGCCAGCCGACAGGGCTTGCCAAAAACATTCAGTACTTC
abundance: .; d_gene: .; v_gene: TRBV19; j_gene: TRBJ2-7; CDR3aa: CASSLKWVQGIYEQYF; CDR3nt: TGTGCCAGTAGTCTCAAATGGGTGCAGGGGATCTACGAGCAGTACTTC
abundance: many; d_gene: TRBD2; v_gene: TRBV6-1; j_gene: TRBJ2-6; CDR3aa: CASRGLAGEDSGANVLTF; CDR3nt: TGTGCCAGCAGGGGACTAGCGGGGGAGGACTCTGGGGCCAACGTCCTGACTTTC
abundance: many; d_gene: .; v_gene: TRBV6-1; j_gene: TRBJ1-2; CDR3aa: CASSERRGGGYGYTF; CDR3nt: TGTGCCAGCAGTGAAAGGAGGGGGGGAGGCTATGGCTACACCTTC
abundance: many; d_gene: TRBD1; v_gene: TRBV5-1; j_gene: TRBJ2-7; CDR3aa: CASSLGQGALQEQYF; CDR3nt: TGCGCCAGCAGCTTGGGGCAGGGGGCCCTTCAAGAGCAGTACTTC
abundance: many; d_gene: .; v_gene: TRBV5-1; j_gene: TRBJ2-2; CDR3aa: CASSLIQLTGELFF; CDR3nt: TGCGCCAGCAGCTTGATACAGCTCACCGGGGAGCTGTTTTTT
abundance: many; d_gene: .; v_gene: TRBV28; j_gene: TRBJ2-7; CDR3aa: CASSNTGARDEQYF; CDR3nt: TGTGCCAGCAGCAATACGGGAGCCAGGGACGAGCAGTACTTC
abundance: few; d_gene: TRBD1; v_gene: TRBV10-2; j_gene: TRBJ2-7; CDR3aa: CASSNEKRQGAYEQYF; CDR3nt: TGCGCCAGCAGTAATGAAAAACGACAGGGCGCCTACGAGCAGTACTTC
abundance: many; d_gene: .; v_gene: TRBV28; j_gene: TRBJ1-1; CDR3aa: CASSGPGIEAFF; CDR3nt: TGTGCCAGCAGTGGGCCAGGGATAGAAGCTTTCTTT
abundance: few; d_gene: TRBD2; v_gene: TRBV7-2; j_gene: TRBJ2-5; CDR3aa: CASSLDRARGGSRETQYF; CDR3nt: TGTGCCAGCAGCTTAGATCGAGCGCGGGGGGGCTCGCGAGAGACCCAGTACTTC
abundance: .; d_gene: .; v_gene: TRBV7-9; j_gene: TRBJ2-1; CDR3aa: CASSQLGNPYNEQFF; CDR3nt: TGTGCCAGCAGCCAACTAGGAAACCCCTACAATGAGCAGTTCTTC
abundance: many; d_gene: .; v_gene: TRBV5-1; j_gene: TRBJ2-6; CDR3aa: CASSLTSTGANVLTF; CDR3nt: TGCGCCAGCAGCTTAACGTCGACTGGGGCCAACGTCCTGACTTTC
abundance: .; d_gene: .; v_gene: TRBV20-1; j_gene: TRBJ2-7; CDR3aa: CSAKSGGEQYF; CDR3nt: TGCAGTGCCAAATCGGGCGGCGAGCAGTACTTC
abundance: .; d_gene: .; v_gene: TRBV29-1; j_gene: TRBJ2-3; CDR3aa: CSVVAGAQEDTQYF; CDR3nt: TGCAGCGTTGTGGCGGGGGCGCAGGAAGATACGCAGTATTTT
abundance: many; d_gene: .; v_gene: TRBV12-3/TRBV12-4; j_gene: TRBJ1-1; CDR3aa: CASSDGGLNTEAFF; CDR3nt: TGTGCCAGCAGTGACGGGGGCCTAAACACTGAAGCTTTCTTT
abundance: many; d_gene: TRBD2; v_gene: TRBV7-2; j_gene: TRBJ2-1; CDR3aa: CASTAGTSGGRGSYNEQFF; CDR3nt: TGTGCCAGCACCGCGGGGACTAGCGGGGGGAGGGGCTCCTACAATGAGCAGTTCTTC
abundance: few; d_gene: .; v_gene: TRBV28; j_gene: TRBJ1-5; CDR3aa: CASSYQKGDSNQPQHF; CDR3nt: TGTGCCAGCAGTTACCAAAAGGGGGATAGCAATCAGCCCCAGCATTTT
abundance: many; d_gene: TRBD2; v_gene: TRBV7-2; j_gene: TRBJ2-1; CDR3aa: CASSFRPSGGASEQFF; CDR3nt: TGTGCCAGCAGCTTTAGACCTAGCGGGGGGGCCAGTGAGCAGTTCTTC
abundance: medium-sized; d_gene: .; v_gene: TRBV5-1; j_gene: TRBJ2-4; CDR3aa: CASSLGQRDIQYF; CDR3nt: TGCGCCAGCAGCTTGGGACAGCGAGACATTCAGTACTTC
abundance: many; d_gene: .; v_gene: TRBV5-1; j_gene: TRBJ2-3; CDR3aa: CASSGKSRVGGDTQYF; CDR3nt: TGCGCCAGCAGCGGGAAGTCGCGAGTAGGGGGAGATACGCAGTATTTT
abundance: many; d_gene: .; v_gene: TRBV5-1; j_gene: TRBJ2-5; CDR3aa: CASAKGTAATLQETQYF; CDR3nt: TGCGCCAGCGCCAAAGGGACCGCCGCAACCCTCCAAGAGACCCAGTACTTC
abundance: .; d_gene: .; v_gene: TRBV2; j_gene: TRBJ2-7; CDR3aa: CASALGPGWYEQYF; CDR3nt: TGTGCCAGCGCTCTAGGCCCCGGGTGGTACGAGCAGTACTTC
abundance: many; d_gene: TRBD1; v_gene: TRBV28; j_gene: TRBJ1-5; CDR3aa: CASSLYPPGGGNQPQHF; CDR3nt: TGTGCCAGCAGTTTATACCCCCCAGGGGGCGGCAATCAGCCCCAGCATTTT
abundance: .; d_gene: .; v_gene: TRBV18; j_gene: TRBJ1-1; CDR3aa: CASSPCGGNTEAFF; CDR3nt: TGTGCCAGCTCACCCTGCGGGGGGAACACTGAAGCTTTCTTT
abundance: .; d_gene: .; v_gene: TRBV10-3; j_gene: TRBJ1-2; CDR3aa: CAMGISGEAGYTF; CDR3nt: TGTGCCATGGGGATATCAGGGGAGGCTGGCTACACCTTC
abundance: many; d_gene: .; v_gene: TRBV3-1; j_gene: TRBJ1-1; CDR3aa: CASRPSRENTEAFF; CDR3nt: TGTGCCAGCAGACCTTCCAGGGAAAACACTGAAGCTTTCTTT
abundance: many; d_gene: TRBD1; v_gene: TRBV20-1; j_gene: TRBJ1-6; CDR3aa: CSARGQGAYNSPLHF; CDR3nt: TGCAGTGCTAGAGGACAGGGGGCCTATAATTCACCCCTCCACTTT
abundance: many; d_gene: .; v_gene: TRBV10-2; j_gene: TRBJ2-1; CDR3aa: CASSEPRDLDNEQFF; CDR3nt: TGCGCCAGCAGTGAGCCCCGGGACCTAGACAATGAGCAGTTCTTC
abundance: many; d_gene: .; v_gene: TRBV7-9; j_gene: TRBJ2-2; CDR3aa: CASSLAAITGELFF; CDR3nt: TGTGCCAGCAGCTTAGCAGCGATCACCGGGGAGCTGTTTTTT
abundance: many; d_gene: TRBD2; v_gene: TRBV7-2; j_gene: TRBJ2-5; CDR3aa: CASSFQRGGLETQYF; CDR3nt: TGTGCCAGCAGCTTTCAGCGGGGGGGCTTGGAGACCCAGTACTTC
abundance: many; d_gene: .; v_gene: TRBV10-3; j_gene: TRBJ1-2; CDR3aa: CAISGTANYGYTF; CDR3nt: TGTGCCATCAGTGGAACAGCTAACTATGGCTACACCTTC
abundance: many; d_gene: TRBD1; v_gene: TRBV4-1; j_gene: TRBJ2-7; CDR3aa: CASSFGQGSYEQYF; CDR3nt: TGCGCCAGCAGCTTTGGACAGGGGTCCTACGAGCAGTACTTC
abundance: many; d_gene: .; v_gene: TRBV5-1; j_gene: TRBJ2-3; CDR3aa: CASSLVGTDTQYF; CDR3nt: TGCGCCAGCAGCTTGGTAGGCACAGATACGCAGTATTTT
abundance: many; d_gene: TRBD1; v_gene: TRBV4-1; j_gene: TRBJ1-1; CDR3aa: CASSQGYDRENTEAFF; CDR3nt: TGCGCCAGCAGCCAAGGTTACGACAGGGAGAACACTGAAGCTTTCTTT
abundance: many; d_gene: TRBD1; v_gene: TRBV6-1; j_gene: TRBJ2-3; CDR3aa: CASSAQQGARTDTQYF; CDR3nt: TGTGCCAGCAGTGCGCAACAGGGGGCGCGTACAGATACGCAGTATTTT
abundance: many; d_gene: TRBD1; v_gene: TRBV5-1; j_gene: TRBJ2-7; CDR3aa: CASSLTLGQYEQYF; CDR3nt: TGCGCCAGCAGCTTGACCCTGGGACAGTACGAGCAGTACTTC
abundance: many; d_gene: .; v_gene: TRBV5-1; j_gene: TRBJ2-1; CDR3aa: CASSLGGGGRSYNEQFF; CDR3nt: TGCGCCAGCAGCTTGGGGGGAGGAGGGCGTTCCTACAATGAGCAGTTCTTC
abundance: many; d_gene: .; v_gene: TRBV5-5; j_gene: TRBJ2-2; CDR3aa: CASSFPEGVLFF; CDR3nt: TGTGCCAGCAGCTTCCCCGAGGGCGTGCTGTTTTTT
abundance: many; d_gene: .; v_gene: TRBV20-1; j_gene: TRBJ2-4; CDR3aa: CSARLRYIQYF; CDR3nt: TGCAGTGCTAGGTTACGGTACATTCAGTACTTC
abundance: .; d_gene: .; v_gene: TRBV19; j_gene: TRBJ2-4; CDR3aa: CASSPVYPGAKNIQYF; CDR3nt: TGTGCCAGTAGTCCCGTTTATCCGGGAGCCAAAAACATTCAGTACTTC
abundance: many; d_gene: .; v_gene: TRBV6-5; j_gene: TRBJ2-5; CDR3aa: CASSYSYRQETQYF; CDR3nt: TGTGCCAGCAGTTACTCTTACAGGCAAGAGACCCAGTACTTC
abundance: .; d_gene: .; v_gene: TRBV5-5; j_gene: TRBJ2-1; CDR3aa: CASSFWGNEQFF; CDR3nt: TGTGCCAGCAGCTTTTGGGGCAATGAGCAGTTCTTC
abundance: .; d_gene: .; v_gene: TRBV12-3/TRBV12-4; j_gene: TRBJ2-1; CDR3aa: CASTQPGRTREQFF; CDR3nt: TGTGCCAGCACCCAGCCGGGGCGGACACGTGAGCAGTTCTTC
abundance: many; d_gene: TRBD2; v_gene: TRBV7-2; j_gene: TRBJ2-5; CDR3aa: CASSLAGLAGFQETQYF; CDR3nt: TGTGCCAGCAGCTTAGCTGGTTTAGCGGGCTTCCAAGAGACCCAGTACTTC
abundance: many; d_gene: .; v_gene: TRBV20-1; j_gene: TRBJ2-7; CDR3aa: CSARGNHFEQYF; CDR3nt: TGCAGTGCTAGAGGAAATCACTTCGAGCAGTACTTC
abundance: many; d_gene: .; v_gene: TRBV18; j_gene: TRBJ1-1; CDR3aa: CASSPQNWNTEAFF; CDR3nt: TGTGCCAGCTCACCACAGAACTGGAACACTGAAGCTTTCTTT
abundance: .; d_gene: .; v_gene: TRBV9; j_gene: TRBJ2-3; CDR3aa: CASCIVGIGTQYF; CDR3nt: TGTGCCAGCTGCATAGTAGGTATTGGTACGCAGTATTTT
abundance: many; d_gene: TRBD2; v_gene: TRBV20-1; j_gene: TRBJ2-3; CDR3aa: CSARVGAGYTDTQYF; CDR3nt: TGCAGTGCTAGAGTTGGAGCGGGGTACACAGATACGCAGTATTTT